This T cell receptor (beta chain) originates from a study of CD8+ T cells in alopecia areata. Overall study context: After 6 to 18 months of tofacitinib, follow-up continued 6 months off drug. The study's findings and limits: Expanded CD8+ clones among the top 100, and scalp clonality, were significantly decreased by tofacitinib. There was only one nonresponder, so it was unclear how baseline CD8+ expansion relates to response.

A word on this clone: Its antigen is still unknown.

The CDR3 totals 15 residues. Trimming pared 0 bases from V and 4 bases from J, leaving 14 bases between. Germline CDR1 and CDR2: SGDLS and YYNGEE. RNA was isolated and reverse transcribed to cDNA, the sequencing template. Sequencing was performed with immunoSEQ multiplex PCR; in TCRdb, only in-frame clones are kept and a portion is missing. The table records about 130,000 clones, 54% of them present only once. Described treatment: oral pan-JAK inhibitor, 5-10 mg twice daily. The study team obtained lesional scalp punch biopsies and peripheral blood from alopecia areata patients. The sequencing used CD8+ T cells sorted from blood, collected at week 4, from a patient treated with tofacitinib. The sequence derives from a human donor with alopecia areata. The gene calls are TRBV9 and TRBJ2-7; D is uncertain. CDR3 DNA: TGTGCCAGCAGCGTAGAGGGCAGGACCCATTACGAGCAGTACTTC. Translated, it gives CASSVEGRTHYEQYF.